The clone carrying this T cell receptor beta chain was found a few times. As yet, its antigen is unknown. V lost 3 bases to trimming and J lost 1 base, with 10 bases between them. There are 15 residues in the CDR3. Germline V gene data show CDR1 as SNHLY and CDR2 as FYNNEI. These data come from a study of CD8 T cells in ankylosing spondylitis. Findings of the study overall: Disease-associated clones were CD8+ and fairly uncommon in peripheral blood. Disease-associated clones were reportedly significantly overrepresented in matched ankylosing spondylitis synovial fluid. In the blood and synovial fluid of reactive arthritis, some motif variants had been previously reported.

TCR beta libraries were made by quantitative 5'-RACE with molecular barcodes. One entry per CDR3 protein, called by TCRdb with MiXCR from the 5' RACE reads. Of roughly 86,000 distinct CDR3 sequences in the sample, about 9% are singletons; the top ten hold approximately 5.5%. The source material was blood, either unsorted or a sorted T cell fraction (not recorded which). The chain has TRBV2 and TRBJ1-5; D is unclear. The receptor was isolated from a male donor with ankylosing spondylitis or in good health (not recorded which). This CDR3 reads CASSDSAASNQPQHF. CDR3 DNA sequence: TGTGCCAGCAGTGATTCGGCGGCCAGCAATCAGCCCCAGCATTTT.